Listed here are 19 T cell receptor beta chains from one sample, sequenced in a study of T cells in localized non-small cell lung cancer. Clones were read by immunoSEQ multiplex PCR, and TCRdb kept only the in-frame ones, dropping some. Among 25,000 to 40,000 clones listed, over 65% were seen once. Sequences were derived from peripheral blood, sampled before any cancer treatment. These TCRs come from a male donor at least 60 years old with stage II squamous cell lung carcinoma.

This clone was counted a single time. The chain uses TRBV2 and TRBJ2-2, with a weak D call TRBD2 (5 bases). V was shortened by 5 bases and J by 6 bases, with 22 bases between the two germline ends. CDR3 length: 17 amino acids. The germline CDR1 and CDR2 sequences are SNHLY and FYNNEI. CDR3 DNA: TGTGCCAGCAGTCTGGACTTTCGAGCGCTTGGTTCCGGGGAGCTGTTTTTT. Amino acids: CASSLDFRALGSGELFF.

V and J are TRBV10-1 and TRBJ2-7; tentatively, D is TRBD2 (5 bases). The CDR3 covers 12 residues. Germline V CDR1 and CDR2: WNHNN, SYGVQD (reference sequence). Trimming took 5 bases from V and 2 from J, leaving 7 bases between them. The CDR3 nucleotides read TGCGCCAGCAGTCGGGATCCCTACGAGCAGTACTTC. Encoded protein: CASSRDPYEQYF.

V is TRBV5-1 and J is TRBJ2-7; 8 bases fit TRBD1. The length of the CDR3 is 15 residues. J was trimmed by 2 bases and V by 4 bases; bases with no gene match: 8. Per the germline V gene, CDR1 is SGHRS and CDR2 is YFSETQ. This CDR3 is CASSASGQGPYEQYF. The DNA for the CDR3 is TGCGCCAGCAGCGCATCCGGACAGGGACCCTACGAGCAGTACTTC.

A single count supports this clone. The rearrangement uses TRBV6-1 and TRBJ1-5; D is unclear. This CDR3 has 11 residues. V was shortened by 3 bases and J by 4 bases, with 1 base between the two germline ends. CDR1 is MNHNS, CDR2 SASEGT, per germline. The CDR3 DNA sequence: TGTGCCAGCAGTGAGAATCAGCCCCAGCATTTT. As protein: CASSENQPQHF.

The chain combines TRBV5-8 with TRBJ1-5; D is ambiguous. V dropped 2 bases and J dropped 1 base, with 10 bases sitting between them. The CDR3 has 15 residues. CDR1 is SGHTS, CDR2 YDEGEE, per germline. CDR3 DNA: TGTGCCAGCAGCTTTTTAGGGTTAAGCAATCAGCCCCAGCATTTT. Translating gives CASSFLGLSNQPQHF.

This sequence joins TRBV19 and TRBJ1-2, with D perhaps matching TRBD1 (6 bases). V was shortened by 3 bases and J by 8 bases, with 19 bases between the two germline ends. The CDR3 length is 15 residues. Looked up from germline, CDR1 is LNHDA and CDR2 is SQIVND (reference sequence). The CDR3 DNA reads as TGTGCCAGTAGTATTGGGGGAAGGCAGGGGAACGGCTACACCTTC. This sequence encodes CASSIGGRQGNGYTF.

This clone has just one count. This chain uses TRBV19 with TRBJ2-5; TRBD1 matches at 7 bases. The J segment lost 4 bases and the V segment lost 9 bases, leaving 11 bases of the junction unmatched. The CDR3 sequence is 14 residues long. Germline V gene sequence: CDR1 LNHDA, CDR2 SQIVND (reference sequence). Here the CDR3 reads CARPRDSGRETQYF. CDR3 sequence (DNA): TGTGCCAGACCCCGGGACAGCGGTAGAGAGACCCAGTACTTC.

V usage is TRBV29-1 and J usage is TRBJ2-1; D is undetermined. V gave up 2 bases and J gave up 6 bases, with 8 bases separating them. Germline V lookup: CDR1 SQVTM, CDR2 ANQGSEA. The CDR3 length is 12 residues. The CDR3 sequence: CSVEYGVNEQFF. DNA of the CDR3: TGCAGCGTTGAATATGGGGTCAATGAGCAGTTCTTC.

This chain connects TRBV11-2 to TRBJ1-3; D possibly corresponds to TRBD1 (5 bases). V shed 1 base and J shed 4 bases, with 8 bases lying between them. This CDR3 comprises 14 residues. Germline CDR1 SGHAT, CDR2 FQNNGV. The CDR3 here is CASSLGGSGNTIYF. CDR3 coding DNA: TGTGCCAGCAGCTTAGGGGGGTCCGGAAACACCATATATTTT.

This clone came up many times. J is TRBJ2-7 and V is TRBV7-9; tentatively, D is TRBD1 (6 bases). CDR3 length equals 13 residues. Germline lookup yields CDR1 SEHNR and CDR2 FQNEAQ (reference sequence). Trimming removed 5 bases from V and 9 bases from J, with 17 bases in between. CDR3 in DNA: TGTGCCAGCAGCCTGTTAGACGGACAGCCGCAGTACTTC. Translated: CASSLLDGQPQYF.

The CDR3 DNA follows: TGTGCCAGCTCACCAACGGGAGGGGTCGTTGAAGCTTTCTTT. Its protein is CASSPTGGVVEAFF. The chain joins TRBV18 to TRBJ1-1, with D possibly TRBD1 on 5 matching bases. The germline V gene encodes CDR1 KGHSH and CDR2 LQKENI. V was cut by 2 bases and J by 7 bases, with 14 bases left in between. The CDR3 contains 14 residues.

The rearrangement uses TRBV29-1 and TRBJ1-2; no clear D. V lost 7 bases to trimming and J lost 8 bases, with 14 bases between them. The CDR3 loop spans 11 amino acids. Germline CDR1 reads SQVTM; CDR2 reads ANQGSEA. The CDR3 loop is CSGYSGWGYTF. CDR3 sequence (DNA): TGCAGCGGTTACAGTGGCTGGGGCTACACCTTC.

This clone has only one observation. The chain joins TRBV11-2 to TRBJ1-3, with 7 bases fitting TRBD1. This CDR3 is 14 amino acids long. The junction had 8 bases not matched to a gene; V was cut back by 5 bases and J by 7 bases. Germline lookup yields CDR1 SGHAT and CDR2 FQNNGV. The CDR3, as DNA: TGTGCCAGCAGCCTAAACAGGGGTAGGAACACCATATATTTT. Translating it yields CASSLNRGRNTIYF. The variable domain in full, completed from reference TRBV11-2 and TRBJ1-3, reads EAGVAQSPRYKIIEKRQSVAFWCNPISGHATLYWYQQILGQGPKLLIQFQNNGVVDDSQLPKDRFSAERLKGVDSTLKIQPAKLEDSAVYLCASSLNRGRNTIYFGEGSWLTVV.

There are a few counts of this clone. This chain joins TRBV6-5 and TRBJ2-2; D is perhaps TRBD1 (5 bases). CDR3 length: 15 amino acids. V shed 0 bases and J shed 1 base, with 6 bases lying between them. Per germline, CDR1 MNHEY and CDR2 SVGAGI. Written as DNA, the CDR3 is TGTGCCAGCAGTTACTCTCAGGGGAACACCGGGGAGCTGTTTTTT. Translating gives CASSYSQGNTGELFF.

The rearrangement uses TRBV11-2 and TRBJ1-4; 7 bases fit TRBD1. CDR3 length: 16 residues. Trimming cost V 5 bases and J 3 bases; bases outside gene matches: 9. The germline gives CDR1 SGHAT, CDR2 FQNNGV. CDR3 sequence reads: CASSPQGGPPNEKLFF. DNA for the CDR3: TGTGCCAGCAGCCCCCAGGGGGGCCCTCCTAATGAAAAACTGTTTTTT.

V and J are TRBV2 and TRBJ2-1, with 7 bases aligning to TRBD2. Germline loops: CDR1 SNHLY, CDR2 FYNNEI. V lost 10 bases and J lost 12; bases outside the gene matches: 15. This CDR3 region has 13 residues. CDR3: CATPSGHQESQFF. Written as DNA, the CDR3 is TGTGCCACCCCTAGCGGCCACCAGGAATCGCAGTTCTTC.

V gene TRBV15 combines with J gene TRBJ1-2; D unresolved. Germline V CDR1 and CDR2: LNHNV, YYDKDF (reference sequence). Trimming pared 0 bases from V and 4 bases from J, leaving 12 bases between. The CDR3 length is 15 residues. Here the CDR3 reads CATSRDEAGAYGYTF. In DNA, the CDR3 is TGTGCCACCAGCAGAGATGAGGCAGGCGCCTATGGCTACACCTTC.

The V gene is TRBV10-2, the J gene TRBJ1-1, with a weak D call TRBD1 (5 bases). Trimming cost V 8 bases and J 4 bases, with 14 bases left between them. CDR3 length equals 13 residues. Germline V gene lookup returns CDR1 WSHSY and CDR2 SAAADI. The CDR3 DNA reads TGCGCCAGCGAGGGGACCCCGAGCACTGAAGCTTTCTTT. Amino acid sequence: CASEGTPSTEAFF.

V gene TRBV7-2 combines with J gene TRBJ2-1; no clear D gene. The CDR3 is 13 amino acids. V was trimmed by 5 bases and J by 2 bases, leaving 7 bases between them. From germline, CDR1 is SGHTA and CDR2 FQGNSA. CDR3 in amino acids: CASSRPPYNEQFF. CDR3 DNA: TGTGCCAGCAGCCGGCCACCCTACAATGAGCAGTTCTTC.